This T cell receptor beta chain was captured in a study of brain T cells in children with intractable seizures (dated by TCRdb to about 2021). Concerning the study at large: Resected brain tissue from fewer than 60 pediatric epilepsy surgery cases was initially screened for immune gene transcripts with a NanoString immunology panel. Of the 12 selected surgery cases, pre-surgery blood was also sequenced for eight, so four had brain tissue only.

CDR1 and CDR2 were assigned from the germline V gene (reference sequence) as MNHEY and SMNVEV. For this chain, trimming is 6 bases at the V end and 1 base at the J end, and the number of junction bases without a gene match is 5. Counted from cysteine to phenylalanine, this CDR3 has 17 amino acids. The read is trimmed to its CDR3 DNA, 51 bases read in frame from base 1. Summary of the overall study and its limitations: Because sequencing depth differed between pre- and post-surgery blood, the absence of clones from the pre-surgery sample may reflect undersampling. Viral specificity was inferred only from CDR3 sequence similarity, and patients' HCMV serostatus was unknown.

As concerns this clone: The target of this receptor is not known. It has no much larger one-base neighbor in the sample; base qualities were not kept.

TCR beta chain sequences were generated from genomic DNA using the immunoSEQ assay. Under the source paper's analysis protocol: Any CDR3 sequence that did not begin with the conserved framework cysteine at position 104 was removed by hand. Clonality was calculated as one minus the normalized Shannon's Diversity Index, with values ranging from 0 (maximal diversity) to 1 (oligoclonal). Chi-squared comparison-of-proportions tests assessed whether the same CDR3 differed in frequency between samples, such as brain versus blood. Public clonotypes were found through immuneACCESS searches, while the VDJdb browser was used to judge similarity to known antiviral clonotypes. This immuneACCESS table, as held by TCRdb, lists in-frame sequences with V and J called but not all clones. Of the missing ones, under half trace to an unresolved V gene in checked studies; the others have no known cause. V, J and clone size derive from that table, while D and trimming were established from the DNA sequence. For this sample there are tens of thousands of clones; around 90% appear just once. Of the sample, 20% to 25% is held by the ten largest clones.

The meaning of the sample's time point label: resected brain tissue, or blood drawn just prior to surgery. The surgery cases that showed the highest brain T cell transcript signatures were chosen for TCR beta chain sequencing of brain tissue, and of blood when it was available. Before surgery, the patients had been given at least one anti-epileptic drug. TCR-sequenced patients were children with drug-resistant epilepsy due to tuberous sclerosis complex, focal cortical dysplasia, Rasmussen encephalitis or hemimegalencephaly. Blood was drawn right before the epilepsy surgery. Bulk genomic DNA was extracted from unsorted brain tissue and whole blood with the Monarch genomic DNA purification kit.

The chain was built from TRBV27 and TRBJ2-1, and TRBD2 matches 14 of the central bases. This clonotype was sampled from a girl aged 2 to 9 with Rasmussen encephalitis and intractable seizures. Specimen: peripheral blood, collected at surgery. Here is the DNA: TGTGCCAGCAGGGGGAGGACTAGCGGGAGGTCCTACAATGAGCAGTTCTTC. Translated, this is CASRGRTSGRSYNEQFF.